This T cell receptor beta chain is from a study of cytomegalovirus exposure and HLA in healthy donors. For the study at large: HLA-typed donors were the source of 83 million or so unique TCRs, which an early data release held. Whole-study results and caveats: Cytomegalovirus status was reportedly diagnosed by the classifier with high specificity and sensitivity. Some segments of the V type, notably TRBV6-2 and TRBV6-3, were excluded as indistinguishable.

In the PCR, 60 Vbeta and 13 Jbeta primers were used. Authors' processing steps: The authors later counted about 80 million unique TCR beta chains, some 10 million of them shared. Produced via immunoSEQ multiplex PCR; TCRdb's table is partial and in-frame only. Clone size and the V and J calls come from that table; the DNA yielded D and trimming. The table has around 140,000 clones, 60% to 80% seen once. As concerns this clone: Its antigen is unidentified.

Germline V lookup: CDR1 SGHDT, CDR2 YYEEEE. The CDR3 spans 14 residues. Trimming left V 4 bases short and J 2 bases short, with 13 bases between. What was sequenced was PBMCs. V gene TRBV5-6 combines with J gene TRBJ2-7; D possibly corresponds to TRBD1 (5 bases). The TCR originated in a female donor in good health and CMV-seronegative. As DNA, the CDR3 is TGTGCCAGCAGCGCCCCGACAGTCACCTACGAGCAGTACTTC. Protein sequence: CASSAPTVTYEQYF.